This passage covers 12 T cell receptor beta chains from one sample sequenced in a study of cytomegalovirus exposure and HLA in healthy donors. PCR amplification relied on 60 Vbeta primers (plus 13 Jbeta primers). Here immunoSEQ multiplex PCR was the method, and the copy in TCRdb shows in-frame clones only, minus some. The sample lists about 78,000 clones, roughly 83% occurring once. Material: PBMCs. The origin of the receptors is a woman in her forties or fifties in good health and CMV-seronegative.

The chain recombines TRBV2 with TRBJ1-1; D is perhaps TRBD1 (6 bases). The germline V and J ends were trimmed by 4 bases and 5 bases, with 11 bases remaining between them. CDR1 is SNHLY, CDR2 FYNNEI, per germline. This CDR3 region has 13 residues. CDR3 nucleotides: TGTGCCAGCAGTGTGGACAGCCGGACTGAAGCTTTCTTT. Protein sequence: CASSVDSRTEAFF.

V and J are TRBV27 and TRBJ2-7; possible D gene TRBD1, 5 bases. The germline V gene has CDR1 MNHEY and CDR2 SMNVEV (reference sequence). This CDR3 has 18 residues. V gave up 0 bases and J gave up 3 bases, with 21 bases separating them. CDR3 nucleotides: TGTGCCAGCAGTTTATCCTATGGAATAAGGGGCACCGACTACGAGCAGTACTTC. It specifies CASSLSYGIRGTDYEQYF.

V usage is TRBV14 and J usage is TRBJ1-2; 7 positions match TRBD1. Germline trimming cut 4 bases from V and 8 bases from J; bases unmatched to any gene: 10. CDR1 and CDR2 (germline): SGHDN, FVKESK. The CDR3 is 14 amino acids. The CDR3 DNA follows: TGTGCCAGCAGCCCCGACAGGGCGATTAGGGGCTACACCTTC. It specifies CASSPDRAIRGYTF.

This sequence joins TRBV7-6 and TRBJ1-3, with 8 bases fitting TRBD1. The germline CDR1 and CDR2 sequences are SGHVS and FNYEAQ. The CDR3 has 15 residues. Trimming took 5 bases from V and 4 from J; bases not matched to a gene: 7. CDR3 DNA: TGTGCCAGCAGCGCCTCAGGGGGCTCAGGAAACACCATATATTTT. This encodes CASSASGGSGNTIYF.

This clone showed up just once. The V and J genes are TRBV29-1 and TRBJ2-3; D might be TRBD2 (6 bases). The CDR3 has 16 amino acids. Between the trimmed V and J ends, which lost 2 bases and 6 bases, there was a span of 21 bases. CDR1 SQVTM and CDR2 ANQGSEA come from the germline V gene. In nucleotides, the CDR3 is TGCAGCGTTGAAAGGGCAGGGTTGGCGGGGAGGGATACGCAGTATTTT. This translates into CSVERAGLAGRDTQYF.

The chain combines TRBV30 with TRBJ1-5; a weak D match, TRBD1 (6 bases). This CDR3 has 13 residues. The germline V gene encodes CDR1 GTSNPN and CDR2 SVGIG (reference sequence). The V gene lost 3 bases and the J gene lost 5 bases, with 11 bases spanning the gap. CDR3 amino acids: CAWSPEGDQPQHF. The CDR3 DNA reads TGTGCCTGGAGCCCCGAGGGGGATCAGCCCCAGCATTTT.

The CDR3 DNA reads TGTGCCAGCAGCCAAGATCGGGTGGGCACAGATACGCAGTATTTT. Amino acid sequence: CASSQDRVGTDTQYF. The chain employs TRBV14 and TRBJ2-3, with no clear D. The CDR3 runs to 15 residues. V dropped 0 bases and J dropped 1 base, with 8 bases sitting between them. Germline CDR1 SGHDN, CDR2 FVKESK.

The sample holds a few counts of this clone. The chain has TRBV29-1 and TRBJ1-1; a possible D gene is TRBD1 (5 bases). The CDR3 spans 14 residues. Germline V gene sequence: CDR1 SQVTM, CDR2 ANQGSEA. The V and J ends lost 4 bases and 1 base respectively, with 13 bases between them. The CDR3 DNA reads TGCAGCGTTGCTGTCCGGGGGACGAACACTGAAGCTTTCTTT. Its translation is CSVAVRGTNTEAFF. Based on the CDR3 plus reference TRBV29-1 and TRBJ1-1, the full variable domain is SAVISQKPSRDICQRGTSLTIQCQVDSQVTMMFWYRQQPGQSLTLIATANQGSEATYESGFVIDKFPISRPNLTFSTLTVSNMSPEDSSIYLCSVAVRGTNTEAFFGQGTRLTVV.

The chain is built from TRBV13 and TRBJ2-2; unclear D gene. V lost 6 bases and J lost 3, with 11 bases in between. The CDR3 has 14 amino acids. Germline V gene data show CDR1 as PRHDT and CDR2 as FYEKMQ (reference sequence). CDR3 in DNA: TGTGCCAGCAGTAGTTCTATCTACACCGGGGAGCTGTTTTTT. Its protein product is CASSSSIYTGELFF. The full variable domain, rest sourced from reference TRBV13 and TRBJ2-2, is AAGVIQSPRHLIKEKRETATLKCYPIPRHDTVYWYQQGPGQDPQFLISFYEKMQSDKGSIPDRFSAQQFSDYHSELNMSSLELGDSALYFCASSSSIYTGELFFGEGSRLTVL.

The table lists this clone with a count of one. This chain joins TRBV9 and TRBJ2-1; 7 bases line up with TRBD2. V lost 4 bases, J lost 4 bases, and 8 bases stayed unmatched. Germline CDR1 and CDR2: SGDLS and YYNGEE. This CDR3 is built from 15 residues. CDR3 DNA sequence: TGTGCCAGCAGCCAAAGCGGGACGGATTACAATGAGCAGTTCTTC. This gives the protein CASSQSGTDYNEQFF.

The V and J genes are TRBV9 and TRBJ2-3, with no clear D. The CDR3 sequence is 15 residues long. Germline CDR1 and CDR2: SGDLS and YYNGEE. The V end was cut by 0 bases, the J end by 0 bases, with 8 bases between. The CDR3 DNA reads TGTGCCAGCAGCGTAGGGGCAGTCAGCACAGATACGCAGTATTTT. Encoded protein: CASSVGAVSTDTQYF. Full variable domain (outside the CDR3, taken from reference TRBV9 and TRBJ2-3): DSGVTQTPKHLITATGQRVTLRCSPRSGDLSVYWYQQSLDQGLQFLIQYYNGEERAKGNILERFSAQQFPDLHSELNLSSLELGDSALYFCASSVGAVSTDTQYFGPGTRLTVL.

The J gene is TRBJ2-3, the V gene TRBV5-1; TRBD2 aligns across 8 bases. Germline trimming cut 1 base from V and 3 bases from J; bases unmatched to any gene: 1. The CDR3 covers 14 residues. CDR1 SGHRS and CDR2 YFSETQ come from the germline V gene. The CDR3 coding sequence is TGCGCCAGCAGCTTGACTAGCGGAACAGATACGCAGTATTTT. Amino acid sequence: CASSLTSGTDTQYF.